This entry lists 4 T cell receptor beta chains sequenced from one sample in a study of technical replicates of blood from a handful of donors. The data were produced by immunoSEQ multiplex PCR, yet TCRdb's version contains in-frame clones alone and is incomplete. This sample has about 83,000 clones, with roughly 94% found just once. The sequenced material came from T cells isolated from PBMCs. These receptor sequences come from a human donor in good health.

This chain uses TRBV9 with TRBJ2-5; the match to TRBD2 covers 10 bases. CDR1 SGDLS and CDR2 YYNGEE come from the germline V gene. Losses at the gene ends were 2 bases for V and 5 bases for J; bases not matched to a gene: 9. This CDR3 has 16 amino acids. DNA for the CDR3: TGTGCCAGCAGCGTTAGCCCTAGCGGGAGAGGCGAGACCCAGTACTTC. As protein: CASSVSPSGRGETQYF.

The CDR3 spells CASSARQGVNTEAFF. CDR3 nucleotide sequence: TGTGCCAGCAGCGCAAGGCAGGGCGTTAACACTGAAGCTTTCTTT. J is TRBJ1-1 and V is TRBV5-4, with a weak D call TRBD1 (5 bases). This CDR3 comprises 15 residues. The germline gives CDR1 SGHNT, CDR2 YYREEE (reference sequence). V shed 4 bases and J shed 2 bases, with 15 bases lying between them.

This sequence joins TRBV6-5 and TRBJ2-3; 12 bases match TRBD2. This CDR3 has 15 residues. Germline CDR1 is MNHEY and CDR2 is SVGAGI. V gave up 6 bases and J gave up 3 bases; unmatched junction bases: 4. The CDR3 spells CASSAGLAGTDTQYF. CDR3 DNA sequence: TGTGCCAGCAGCGCCGGACTAGCGGGGACAGATACGCAGTATTTT.

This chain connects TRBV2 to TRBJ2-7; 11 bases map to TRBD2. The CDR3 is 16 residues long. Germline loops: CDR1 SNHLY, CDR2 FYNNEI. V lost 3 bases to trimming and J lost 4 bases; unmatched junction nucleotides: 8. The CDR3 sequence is CASSEFPSGRIYEQYF. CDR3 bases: TGTGCCAGCAGTGAGTTCCCTAGCGGGAGGATTTACGAGCAGTACTTC.